This TCR beta chain was sequenced in a study of T-cell reconstitution after alpha-beta-depleted transplantation in children. This clonotype was seen a few times. J lost 8 bases, V lost 3 bases, and 13 bases had no gene match. This CDR3 region has 15 residues. CDR1 is DFQATT and CDR2 is SNEGSKA in the germline V gene (reference sequence). Unique molecular identifiers were built into the TCRbeta library. One entry per CDR3 protein results from TCRdb running MiXCR on the PCR reads. The top ten hold roughly 3.9% of the sample, which has hundreds of thousands of distinct CDR3 sequences, over 9.5% seen once.

The sequence was collected from a human donor who donated a stem cell graft to a child with acute myeloid leukemia. The sequencing used PBMCs from the stem cell graft donor, collected from the stem cell graft. The rearrangement joins TRBV20-1 to TRBJ2-7; 10 bases are a match to TRBD1. As DNA, the CDR3 is TGCAGTGCTAGCGCGCCGGGACAGGGGCTTTCTAAGCAGTACTTC. It yields the protein CSASAPGQGLSKQYF.